The rows below give T cell receptor beta chains drawn from one sample of a study of post-analysis software for immune sequencing data. TCRdb reprocessed the PCR reads with MiXCR, giving one entry per CDR3 protein. Among about 810,000 distinct CDR3 sequences listed, about 57% were seen once. The sequenced sample was blood. All receptors derive from a girl aged 5-17 years with multiple sclerosis. CDR3s include the opening cysteine and the closing phenylalanine or tryptophan. Fields, in order: clone size, J gene, D gene, V gene, CDR3 DNA, CDR3 protein. D genes are given only for firm matches. Expanded clones get a size class; other rows say once, few or many, or leave the size out.

clone_size: NA
j_call: TRBJ2-7
d_call: TRBD2
v_call: TRBV25-1
cdr3_nt: TGTGCCAGCAGCTCCCTGTTCTCGCTAGCGGGAAGCTCCTACGAGCAGTACTTC
cdr3_aa: CASSSLFSLAGSSYEQYF

clone_size: NA
j_call: TRBJ1-1
d_call: NA
v_call: TRBV9
cdr3_nt: TGTGCCAGCAGCCCTCTGGAGAACACTGAAGCTTTCTTT
cdr3_aa: CASSPLENTEAFF

clone_size: once
j_call: TRBJ2-1
d_call: TRBD2
v_call: TRBV5-1
cdr3_nt: TGCGCCAGCAGAATCACTAGCGGCTCCTACAATGAGCAGTTCTTC
cdr3_aa: CASRITSGSYNEQFF

clone_size: NA
j_call: TRBJ2-7
d_call: TRBD1
v_call: TRBV20-1
cdr3_nt: TGCAGTGCTAGAGATAGGGACAGGGAGCGGTACGAGCAGTACTTC
cdr3_aa: CSARDRDRERYEQYF

clone_size: NA
j_call: TRBJ1-6
d_call: NA
v_call: TRBV4-1
cdr3_nt: TGCGCCAGCAGCCAAGACGGCGGGGGACGGTCACCCCTCCACTTT
cdr3_aa: CASSQDGGGRSPLHF

clone_size: NA
j_call: TRBJ2-4
d_call: NA
v_call: TRBV6-6
cdr3_nt: TGTGCCAGCAGTTTTGGGGAAGTAGCCAAAAACATTCAGTACTTC
cdr3_aa: CASSFGEVAKNIQYF

clone_size: few
j_call: TRBJ2-1
d_call: NA
v_call: TRBV12-5
cdr3_nt: TGTGCTAGTGGTTTGACCCCTGAGTACAATGAGCAGTTCTTC
cdr3_aa: CASGLTPEYNEQFF

clone_size: NA
j_call: TRBJ1-4
d_call: NA
v_call: TRBV29-1
cdr3_nt: TGCAGCGTTTCCAACCGGCCGGTTAATGAAAAACTGTTTTTT
cdr3_aa: CSVSNRPVNEKLFF

clone_size: NA
j_call: TRBJ2-3
d_call: NA
v_call: TRBV29-1
cdr3_nt: TGCAGCGCCGACTACCTGGATACGCAGTATTTT
cdr3_aa: CSADYLDTQYF

clone_size: NA
j_call: TRBJ2-3
d_call: TRBD2
v_call: TRBV5-1
cdr3_nt: TGCGCCAGCAGCTTCGGACTAGGTCCCAGCACAGATACGCAGTATTTT
cdr3_aa: CASSFGLGPSTDTQYF

clone_size: NA
j_call: TRBJ2-7
d_call: TRBD1
v_call: TRBV4-1
cdr3_nt: TGCGCCAGCAGCCTTGTCCGGGACAGGACCTACGAGCAGTACTTC
cdr3_aa: CASSLVRDRTYEQYF

clone_size: many
j_call: TRBJ2-3
d_call: TRBD2
v_call: TRBV29-1
cdr3_nt: TGCAGCGTTAAGCGGGGGGGCCCGTCAGATACGCAGTATTTT
cdr3_aa: CSVKRGGPSDTQYF

clone_size: once
j_call: TRBJ2-7
d_call: TRBD2
v_call: TRBV29-1
cdr3_nt: TGCAGCGTTGAACTAAGCGGGAGCTCCTACGAGCAGTACTTC
cdr3_aa: CSVELSGSSYEQYF

clone_size: NA
j_call: TRBJ2-3
d_call: TRBD2
v_call: TRBV5-5
cdr3_nt: TGTGCCAGCAGCTTGAGGAGAGCAGCTGGACTAGCGGGCGGAGATACGCAGTATTTT
cdr3_aa: CASSLRRAAGLAGGDTQYF

clone_size: NA
j_call: TRBJ2-3
d_call: TRBD2
v_call: TRBV29-1
cdr3_nt: TGCAGCGTCGATAACAGACTAGCGGGAGTCCCAGATACGCAGTATTTT
cdr3_aa: CSVDNRLAGVPDTQYF

clone_size: few
j_call: TRBJ2-7
d_call: NA
v_call: TRBV29-1
cdr3_nt: TGCAGCGCACAGGGCCAGGTCTACGAGCAGTACTTC
cdr3_aa: CSAQGQVYEQYF

clone_size: NA
j_call: TRBJ2-7
d_call: NA
v_call: TRBV29-1
cdr3_nt: TGCAGCGTTTCCAGGGGCTACGAGCAGTACTTC
cdr3_aa: CSVSRGYEQYF

clone_size: NA
j_call: TRBJ2-3
d_call: NA
v_call: TRBV11-2
cdr3_nt: TGTGCCGGCAGCAGTTATCCTCACCCAGATACGCAGTATTTT
cdr3_aa: CAGSSYPHPDTQYF

clone_size: NA
j_call: TRBJ2-3
d_call: NA
v_call: TRBV18
cdr3_nt: TGTGCCAGCTCACCGACACTAAGCACAGATACGCAGTATTTT
cdr3_aa: CASSPTLSTDTQYF

clone_size: once
j_call: TRBJ2-3
d_call: NA
v_call: TRBV7-2
cdr3_nt: TGTGCCAGCAGCCGGTGGACGACAGATACGCAGTATTTT
cdr3_aa: CASSRWTTDTQYF

clone_size: few
j_call: TRBJ2-3
d_call: TRBD2
v_call: TRBV20-1
cdr3_nt: TGCAGTGCTAGAGATGTAACTAGCGGGGGTCGCACAGATACGCAGTATTTT
cdr3_aa: CSARDVTSGGRTDTQYF

clone_size: few
j_call: TRBJ2-1
d_call: TRBD2
v_call: TRBV7-2
cdr3_nt: TGTGCCAGCAGCTTACTACACGGGAGGGTGAACAATGAGCAGTTCTTC
cdr3_aa: CASSLLHGRVNNEQFF

clone_size: few
j_call: TRBJ1-2
d_call: TRBD1
v_call: TRBV12-3/TRBV12-4
cdr3_nt: TGTGCCAGCAGGAAGTACAGGGGGTCCTCCTATGGCTACACCTTC
cdr3_aa: CASRKYRGSSYGYTF

clone_size: NA
j_call: TRBJ2-7
d_call: NA
v_call: TRBV18
cdr3_nt: TGTGCCAGCTCACCACCGGAGTCACAGGGCGCCTACGAGCAGTACTTC
cdr3_aa: CASSPPESQGAYEQYF

clone_size: few
j_call: TRBJ2-1
d_call: NA
v_call: TRBV5-4
cdr3_nt: TGTGCCAGCAGCTTGGGGGAGGTCACCTACAATGAGCAGTTCTTC
cdr3_aa: CASSLGEVTYNEQFF

clone_size: once
j_call: TRBJ2-7
d_call: NA
v_call: TRBV12-3/TRBV12-4
cdr3_nt: TGTGCCAGCAGTTTGAAGGGGCTGGAGCAGTACTTC
cdr3_aa: CASSLKGLEQYF

clone_size: once
j_call: TRBJ1-1
d_call: NA
v_call: TRBV6-6
cdr3_nt: TGTGCCAGCGCCCCGGGGGCGGCAGCTTTCTTT
cdr3_aa: CASAPGAAAFF

clone_size: few
j_call: TRBJ2-5
d_call: NA
v_call: TRBV20-1
cdr3_nt: TGCAGTGCCAAACCAACAGCCAACCAGTGGGAGACCCAGTACTTC
cdr3_aa: CSAKPTANQWETQYF

clone_size: few
j_call: TRBJ1-1
d_call: TRBD1
v_call: TRBV5-1
cdr3_nt: TGCGCCAGCAGCTCAGGGGGCTGGACTGAAGCTTTCTTT
cdr3_aa: CASSSGGWTEAFF

clone_size: NA
j_call: TRBJ2-1
d_call: TRBD2
v_call: TRBV5-5
cdr3_nt: TGTGCCAGCAGCCGAGGGACTAGCGGGAGATCCTACAATGAGCAGTTCTTC
cdr3_aa: CASSRGTSGRSYNEQFF

clone_size: NA
j_call: TRBJ2-4
d_call: TRBD2
v_call: TRBV15
cdr3_nt: TGTGCCACCAGCCCCCGAACGGGACTAGCGGGAGAAAGCTTCTTTGCCAAAAACATTCAGTACTTC
cdr3_aa: CATSPRTGLAGESFFAKNIQYF

clone_size: NA
j_call: TRBJ2-3
d_call: NA
v_call: TRBV24-1
cdr3_nt: TGTGCCACCAGTGATAGGAGGGGGCTCAGTGATACGCAGTATTTT
cdr3_aa: CATSDRRGLSDTQYF

clone_size: NA
j_call: TRBJ1-2
d_call: NA
v_call: TRBV6-1
cdr3_nt: TGTGCCAGCAGTGACCCTCTAAACTATGGCTACACCTTC
cdr3_aa: CASSDPLNYGYTF

clone_size: NA
j_call: TRBJ2-3
d_call: NA
v_call: TRBV15
cdr3_nt: TGTGCCACCAGCGGAGGATGGGCAGATACGCAGTATTTT
cdr3_aa: CATSGGWADTQYF

clone_size: few
j_call: TRBJ1-2
d_call: TRBD1
v_call: TRBV5-1
cdr3_nt: TGCGCCAGCAGCTCGCCCCCGACAGGGAACTATGGCTACACCTTC
cdr3_aa: CASSSPPTGNYGYTF

clone_size: NA
j_call: TRBJ2-3
d_call: TRBD2
v_call: TRBV5-1
cdr3_nt: TGCGCCAGCAGCCTGATACCGGGGGGGCTATCAGATACGCAGTATTTT
cdr3_aa: CASSLIPGGLSDTQYF

clone_size: few
j_call: TRBJ1-2
d_call: TRBD1
v_call: TRBV29-1
cdr3_nt: TGCAGCGTCGCCCCGGGACAGGGTGGTGGCTACACCTTC
cdr3_aa: CSVAPGQGGGYTF

clone_size: few
j_call: TRBJ2-1
d_call: TRBD1
v_call: TRBV20-1
cdr3_nt: TGCAGTGCTCCCCCAGGGGGCAGCGGGCTATACAATGAGCAGTTCTTC
cdr3_aa: CSAPPGGSGLYNEQFF

clone_size: NA
j_call: TRBJ2-5
d_call: NA
v_call: TRBV5-6
cdr3_nt: TGTGCCAGCAGCTTGTTCCGGGGAGAGACCCAGTACTTC
cdr3_aa: CASSLFRGETQYF

clone_size: few
j_call: TRBJ1-4
d_call: TRBD1
v_call: TRBV5-6
cdr3_nt: TGTGCCAGCAGCTCGTGGGGACAGGGGAATGAAAAACTGTTTTTT
cdr3_aa: CASSSWGQGNEKLFF

clone_size: NA
j_call: TRBJ2-4
d_call: NA
v_call: TRBV20-1
cdr3_nt: TGCAGTGCTAGCTGGGGTTTAGGCAAAAACATTCAGTACTTC
cdr3_aa: CSASWGLGKNIQYF

clone_size: NA
j_call: TRBJ2-5
d_call: TRBD2
v_call: TRBV7-6
cdr3_nt: TGTGCCAGCAGCTTAGGTCTCCGACTAGCAGGAGCCGAGACCCAGTACTTC
cdr3_aa: CASSLGLRLAGAETQYF

clone_size: NA
j_call: TRBJ1-1
d_call: NA
v_call: TRBV29-1
cdr3_nt: TGCAGCGTCCCGAGGAGCGAGGCGAACACTGAAGCTTTCTTT
cdr3_aa: CSVPRSEANTEAFF

clone_size: NA
j_call: TRBJ2-3
d_call: TRBD2
v_call: TRBV12-3/TRBV12-4
cdr3_nt: TGTGCCAGCAGTTTTTCCGCGGGGGGCGCCCCAGATACGCAGTATTTT
cdr3_aa: CASSFSAGGAPDTQYF

clone_size: NA
j_call: TRBJ1-1
d_call: NA
v_call: TRBV5-1
cdr3_nt: TGCGCCAGCAGCTTCCAGGGTGGGAATATGAACACTGAAGCTTTCTTT
cdr3_aa: CASSFQGGNMNTEAFF

clone_size: NA
j_call: TRBJ2-3
d_call: NA
v_call: TRBV7-2
cdr3_nt: TGTGCCAGCAGCCGAACGGCAGGGGGGGAGGGTCGTACGCAGTATTTT
cdr3_aa: CASSRTAGGEGRTQYF